The 18 T cell receptor beta chains in this list originate from one sample, sequenced in a study of cytomegalovirus exposure and HLA in healthy donors. Use of 60 Vbeta and 13 Jbeta primers characterized the PCR. Generated by immunoSEQ multiplex PCR, the TCRdb table keeps only in-frame clones and is missing some. The data contain some 76,000 clones, roughly two thirds of them seen just once; the ten biggest clones take up just under 5%. Sequencing was performed on PBMCs. These receptors all stem from a man aged 60 to 69 in good health and CMV-seropositive.

The chain carries TRBV19 and TRBJ2-7; D perhaps matches TRBD2 (6 bases). CDR3 size: 14 residues. The germline V and J ends were trimmed by 6 bases and 0 bases, with 12 bases remaining between them. Germline CDR1 reads LNHDA; CDR2 reads SQIVND (reference sequence). The CDR3 loop is CASSVAASSYEQYF. CDR3 coding DNA: TGTGCCAGTAGCGTAGCGGCAAGCTCCTACGAGCAGTACTTC.

The CDR3 DNA sequence: TGTGCCAGCAGTTACCCGAACAGTGAGCAGTACTTC. Translation: CASSYPNSEQYF. The chain joins TRBV6-5 to TRBJ2-7; D is undetermined. V lost 2 bases and J lost 7, with 9 bases in between. The CDR3 contains 12 residues. The germline CDR1 and CDR2 sequences are MNHEY and SVGAGI.

The V call is TRBV7-9, the J call TRBJ2-7; tentatively, D is TRBD2 (5 bases). Germline CDR1 reads SEHNR; CDR2 reads FQNEAQ (reference sequence). This CDR3 is built from 14 residues. Trimming took off 5 bases at V and 2 bases at J, with 13 bases between the two ends. The CDR3 DNA reads TGTGCCAGCAGCCCCCCGGGAAAGGCCTACGAGCAGTACTTC. This codes for CASSPPGKAYEQYF. Variable domain in full (rest from reference TRBV7-9 and TRBJ2-7): DTGVSQNPRHKITKRGQNVTFRCDPISEHNRLYWYRQTLGQGPEFLTYFQNEAQLEKSRLLSDRFSAERPKGSFSTLEIQRTEQGDSAMYLCASSPPGKAYEQYFGPGTRLTVT.

The chain links TRBV9 to TRBJ1-1; TRBD1 might be the D (6 bases). Trimming left V 5 bases short and J 3 bases short, with 11 bases between. Germline V gene lookup returns CDR1 SGDLS and CDR2 YYNGEE. The CDR3 is 13 residues long. CDR3 region: CASSTGIDTEAFF. The CDR3 DNA is TGTGCCAGCAGTACAGGGATCGACACTGAAGCTTTCTTT.

J is TRBJ2-1 and V is TRBV5-1; 11 bases agree with TRBD2. This CDR3 is built from 16 residues. V gave up 0 bases and J gave up 3 bases; unmatched junction bases: 2. The germline gives CDR1 SGHRS, CDR2 YFSETQ. CDR3 sequence: CASSLGLAGNYNEQFF. The CDR3 DNA sequence: TGCGCCAGCAGCTTGGGACTAGCGGGGAACTACAATGAGCAGTTCTTC. The variable domain in full, with the rest retrieved from reference TRBV5-1 and TRBJ2-1, is KAGVTQTPRYLIKTRGQQVTLSCSPISGHRSVSWYQQTPGQGLQFLFEYFSETQRNKGNFPGRFSGRQFSNSRSEMNVSTLELGDSALYLCASSLGLAGNYNEQFFGPGTRLTVL.

This clone was observed a single time. The rearrangement links TRBV19 to TRBJ2-5, with 8 bases that match TRBD2. Germline loops: CDR1 LNHDA, CDR2 SQIVND (reference sequence). V dropped 5 bases and J dropped 5; count of bases not matched to a gene: 7. The CDR3 is 14 residues long. CDR3 in DNA: TGTGCCAGTAGTCCGGGACTAGAGAGGGAGACCCAGTACTTC. Amino acid sequence: CASSPGLERETQYF.

The chain carries TRBV2 and TRBJ1-5, with D possibly matching TRBD1 (5 bases). Germline CDR1 and CDR2: SNHLY and FYNNEI. Between the trimmed V and J ends, which lost 8 bases and 4 bases, there was a span of 15 bases. The CDR3 is 14 amino acids. CDR3 DNA sequence: TGTGCCAGCGGGGGGGAAAGCCGTAATCAGCCCCAGCATTTT. Protein sequence: CASGGESRNQPQHF.

The rearrangement joins TRBV27 to TRBJ1-1; 9 bases fit TRBD1. Losses at the gene ends were 6 bases for V and 3 bases for J; bases not matched to a gene: 5. CDR1 is MNHEY and CDR2 is SMNVEV in the germline V gene (reference sequence). This CDR3 spans 14 amino acids. The CDR3 bases are TGTGCCAGCAGGTTGACAGGGGGTGACACTGAAGCTTTCTTT. Amino acids: CASRLTGGDTEAFF.

This chain links TRBV30 with TRBJ2-1, with D tentatively TRBD2 (6 bases). Germline lookup yields CDR1 GTSNPN and CDR2 SVGIG (reference sequence). The CDR3 has 13 amino acids. Trimming took off 1 base at V and 2 bases at J, with 6 bases between the two ends. The CDR3 loop reads CAWSGLAYNEQFF. Here the CDR3 DNA reads TGTGCCTGGAGTGGACTAGCCTACAATGAGCAGTTCTTC. The full variable domain, its missing parts supplied by reference TRBV30 and TRBJ2-1, is SQTIHQWPATLVQPVGSPLSLECTVEGTSNPNLYWYRQAAGRGLQLLFYSVGIGQISSEVPQNLSASRPQDRQFILSSKKLLLSDSGFYLCAWSGLAYNEQFFGPGTRLTVL.

This clone has a single count. The chain combines TRBV19 with TRBJ1-6; 7 positions match TRBD1. V lost 8 bases to trimming and J lost 0 bases; unmatched junction nucleotides: 7. The germline V gene has CDR1 LNHDA and CDR2 SQIVND (reference sequence). This CDR3 region has 16 residues. Written as DNA, the CDR3 is TGTGCCAGTTCATTGACAGGGAGCTCCTATAATTCACCCCTCCACTTT. It specifies CASSLTGSSYNSPLHF.

This sequence joins TRBV5-6 and TRBJ2-2; TRBD1 agrees at 10 bases. V lost 5 bases to trimming and J lost 6 bases; unmatched junction nucleotides: 7. The CDR3 spans 15 residues. Germline V gene data show CDR1 as SGHDT and CDR2 as YYEEEE. The CDR3 nucleotides are TGTGCCAGCAGGACGGACAGGGGGTACGCCGGGGAGCTGTTTTTT. Its translation is CASRTDRGYAGELFF.

The rearrangement links TRBV11-2 to TRBJ1-2, with D possibly being TRBD1 (5 bases). The germline gives CDR1 SGHAT, CDR2 FQNNGV. This CDR3 spans 15 amino acids. Trimming pared 5 bases from V and 8 bases from J, leaving 21 bases between. Here the CDR3 DNA reads TGTGCCAGCAGCGATCGGGACTACACCTTAAGGGGCTACACCTTC. This sequence encodes CASSDRDYTLRGYTF.

Details on this clone: The sample carries other DNA sequences with the same CDR3. The chain combines TRBV29-1 with TRBJ2-7; 8 nucleotides match TRBD2. Germline CDR1 SQVTM, CDR2 ANQGSEA. CDR3 size: 14 residues. Unmatched junction bases numbered 13, after V lost 6 bases and J lost 6 bases. The CDR3 reads CSVSPGLAGSEQYF. The CDR3 DNA reads as TGCAGCGTCAGTCCAGGGCTAGCGGGCAGCGAGCAGTACTTC.

CDR3 loop: CASSFPSPGTGRLQFF. The CDR3, as DNA: TGTGCCAGCAGTTTCCCATCTCCCGGGACAGGGAGGCTGCAGTTCTTC. The V and J genes are TRBV28 and TRBJ2-1; 9 nucleotides match TRBD1. CDR3 length equals 16 residues. V was clipped by 3 bases and J by 12 bases; unmatched bases: 15. The germline gives CDR1 MDHEN, CDR2 SYDVKM.

The CDR3 nucleotides read TGTGCCAGCAGCGTAGAGACAGGGGGCATAGGTGGCTACACCTTC. As protein: CASSVETGGIGGYTF. The J gene is TRBJ1-2, the V gene TRBV9; 10 nucleotides align to TRBD1. The CDR3 loop spans 15 amino acids. Germline V gene data show CDR1 as SGDLS and CDR2 as YYNGEE. Germline trimming cut 0 bases from V and 7 bases from J; bases unmatched to any gene: 6.

This chain links TRBV6-1 with TRBJ2-5, with 9 bases fitting TRBD2. J gave up 2 bases and V 0 bases, and 10 bases lay outside the gene matches. CDR1 and CDR2 (germline): MNHNS, SASEGT. The CDR3 sequence is 18 residues long. Written as DNA, the CDR3 is TGTGCCAGCAGTGAAGCGCTTCGGGCGGGAGGGCAGCAAGAGACCCAGTACTTC. Protein: CASSEALRAGGQQETQYF.

This sequence joins TRBV18 and TRBJ1-3; 10 bases match TRBD1. V lost 2 bases to trimming and J lost 3 bases; unmatched junction nucleotides: 7. Germline CDR1 reads KGHSH; CDR2 reads LQKENI. The CDR3 loop spans 17 amino acids. The CDR3 nucleotides are TGTGCCAGCTCACCAGACGGGACAGGGGCCAGTGGAAACACCATATATTTT. Translation: CASSPDGTGASGNTIYF.

The V gene is TRBV16, the J gene TRBJ2-7, with a possible D match to TRBD2 (6 bases). Between the trimmed V and J ends, which lost 2 bases and 2 bases, there was a span of 7 bases. This CDR3 spans 13 amino acids. CDR1 and CDR2 from the germline V gene are KGHSY and FQNENV. CDR3 sequence: CASSQAGPYEQYF. For the CDR3, the DNA is TGTGCCAGCAGCCAAGCGGGACCCTACGAGCAGTACTTC.